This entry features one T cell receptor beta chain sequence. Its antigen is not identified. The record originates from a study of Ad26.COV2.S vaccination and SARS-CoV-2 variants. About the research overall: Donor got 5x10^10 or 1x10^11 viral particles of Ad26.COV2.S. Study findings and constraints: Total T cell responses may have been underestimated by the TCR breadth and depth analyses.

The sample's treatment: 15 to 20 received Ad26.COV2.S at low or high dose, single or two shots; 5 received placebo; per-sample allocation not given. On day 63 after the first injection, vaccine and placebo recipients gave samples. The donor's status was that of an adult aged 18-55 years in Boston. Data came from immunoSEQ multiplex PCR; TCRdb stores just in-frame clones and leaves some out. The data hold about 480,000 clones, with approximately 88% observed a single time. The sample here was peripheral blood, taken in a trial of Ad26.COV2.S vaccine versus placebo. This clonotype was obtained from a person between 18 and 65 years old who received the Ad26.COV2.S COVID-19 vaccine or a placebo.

The CDR3 nucleotides read TGTGCCAGCAGACTCACAGATTCACCCCTCCACTTT. Translated, it gives CASRLTDSPLHF. The genes are TRBV28 and TRBJ1-6; D remains ambiguous. This CDR3 is 12 amino acids long. V lost 6 bases to trimming and J lost 8 bases, with 8 bases between them. Germline-derived CDR1 and CDR2 are MDHEN and SYDVKM.